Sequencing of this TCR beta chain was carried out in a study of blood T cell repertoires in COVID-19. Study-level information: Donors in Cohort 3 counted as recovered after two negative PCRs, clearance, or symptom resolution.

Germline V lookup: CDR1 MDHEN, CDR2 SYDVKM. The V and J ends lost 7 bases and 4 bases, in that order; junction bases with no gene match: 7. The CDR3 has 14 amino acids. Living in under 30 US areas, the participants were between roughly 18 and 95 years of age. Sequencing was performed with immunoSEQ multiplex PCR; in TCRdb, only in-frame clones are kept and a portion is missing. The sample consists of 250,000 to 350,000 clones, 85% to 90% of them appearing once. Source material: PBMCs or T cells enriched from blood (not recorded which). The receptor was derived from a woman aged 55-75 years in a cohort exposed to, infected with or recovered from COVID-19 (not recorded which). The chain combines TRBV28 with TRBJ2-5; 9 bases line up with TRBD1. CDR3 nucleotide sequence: TGTGCCAGCACCCCGACAGGGGGGATAGAGACCCAGTACTTC. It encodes CASTPTGGIETQYF.